This T cell receptor beta chain originates from a study of identical twins. For this clonotype: No antigen is known for it.

General study findings and limits: For out-of-frame beta sequences, excess twin sharing was weaker. Cross-sectional statistics underpinned the conclusions; the same donors were not followed. Cord blood beta clonotypes that were abundant carried fewer insertions, and memory repertoires showed no such trend.

After template switching added a universal primer site, the resulting cDNA carried unique molecular identifiers. A single record per CDR3 protein comes from TCRdb applying MiXCR to the 5' RACE reads. This sample yields about 450,000 distinct CDR3 sequences, of which about 18% are seen a single time; roughly 12% belongs to the top ten. V shed 5 bases and J shed 3 bases, with 11 bases lying between them. The CDR3 runs 15 residues. Sequenced material: naive T cells sorted from blood. The chain recombines TRBV12-3 or TRBV12-4 with TRBJ2-6; D is unresolved. This clonotype was obtained from a man aged 45-60 years in good health. The DNA of the CDR3 is TGTGCCAGCAGTCCCGGGTTTGATGGGGCCAACGTCCTGACTTTC. Translated, it gives CASSPGFDGANVLTF.